The 13 T cell receptor beta chains below were found in one sample sequenced in a study of T-cell memory formation after mild COVID-19. MiXCR was run by TCRdb on the 5' RACE reads, yielding one entry per CDR3 protein. Here the sample spans about 350,000 distinct CDR3 sequences, about an eighth being singletons. The sequencing input was PBMCs or a T cell subset sorted from them (not recorded which). All receptors derive from a young man who had mild COVID-19 (a few samples of this study predate the infection). Cell type and time point are not known.

The chain uses TRBV12-3 or TRBV12-4 and TRBJ2-3; TRBD2 aligns across 9 bases. J was trimmed by 8 bases and V by 5 bases; bases with no gene match: 20. This CDR3 is built from 18 residues. CDR3 loop: CASSPPGSAGGSRGTQYF. Here the CDR3 DNA reads TGTGCCAGCAGTCCCCCAGGGTCGGCGGGGGGGTCGCGGGGTACGCAGTATTTT.

This clonotype was detected many times. J is TRBJ1-5 and V is TRBV20-1, with TRBD1 matching over 8 bases. CDR1 and CDR2 from the germline V gene are DFQATT and SNEGSKA (reference sequence). The CDR3 is 14 amino acids. Trimming cost V 1 base and J 7 bases; bases outside gene matches: 6. CDR3 region: CSARGDRLAQPQHF. For the CDR3, the DNA is TGCAGTGCTAGAGGGGACAGGCTAGCGCAGCCCCAGCATTTT.

This clonotype was seen a few times. The chain links TRBV14 to TRBJ2-1, with a tentative D call TRBD2 (6 bases). The V gene lost 4 bases and the J gene lost 0 bases, with 13 bases spanning the gap. CDR3 length: 16 amino acids. Looked up from germline, CDR1 is SGHDN and CDR2 is FVKESK. The CDR3 DNA follows: TGTGCCAGCAGCCGAAAATACGGGAGCTCCTACAATGAGCAGTTCTTC. This sequence encodes CASSRKYGSSYNEQFF.

This clonotype was detected ten times or more. The chain couples TRBV6-5 to TRBJ2-3; TRBD1 matches 9 bases. CDR3 length: 16 residues. The trim removed 2 bases at V and 1 base at J, leaving 4 bases unmatched. The germline gives CDR1 MNHEY, CDR2 SVGAGI. In DNA form, the CDR3 reads TGTGCCAGCAGTTACAGGACAGGGGCTGGCACAGATACGCAGTATTTT. Its translation: CASSYRTGAGTDTQYF.

The chain has TRBV6-5 and TRBJ2-6; D gene uncertain. This CDR3 contains 15 residues. CDR1 MNHEY and CDR2 SVGAGI come from the germline V gene. Trimming took off 5 bases at V and 0 bases at J, with 8 bases between the two ends. The CDR3 coding sequence is TGTGCCAGCAGTCATGAGACCTCTGGGGCCAACGTCCTGACTTTC. It encodes CASSHETSGANVLTF.

The V call is TRBV7-8, the J call TRBJ1-1; D remains unclear. Per germline, CDR1 SGHVS and CDR2 FQNEAQ. The CDR3 spans 16 residues. V shed 8 bases and J shed 1 base, with 20 bases lying between them. CDR3 bases: TGTGCCAGCCGACCTTTCCCCCGACACTCGAACACTGAAGCTTTCTTT. Translated, it gives CASRPFPRHSNTEAFF.

This clonotype was recorded many times. This rearrangement joins TRBV20-1 to TRBJ1-2; maybe TRBD1 (6 bases). The germline V gene has CDR1 DFQATT and CDR2 SNEGSKA (reference sequence). V was shortened by 0 bases and J by 8 bases, with 13 bases between the two germline ends. CDR3 length equals 13 residues. CDR3 DNA: TGCAGTGCTAGAGATTCCGGGGGCCTCGGCTACACCTTC. This gives the protein CSARDSGGLGYTF.

A few counts support this clonotype. The genes are TRBV20-1 and TRBJ1-2, with D tentatively TRBD1 (6 bases). The CDR3 totals 13 residues. Germline assignment: CDR1 DFQATT and CDR2 SNEGSKA (reference sequence). V dropped 0 bases and J dropped 8 bases, with 13 bases sitting between them. The CDR3 protein is CSARDGQRLGYTF. CDR3 coding DNA: TGCAGTGCTAGAGATGGACAGCGCTTGGGCTACACCTTC.

This chain connects TRBV5-1 to TRBJ2-3; possibly TRBD2 for D (6 bases). Germline V gives CDR1 SGHRS, CDR2 YFSETQ. The length of the CDR3 is 14 residues. V lost 3 bases to trimming and J lost 2 bases, with 10 bases between them. The CDR3, as DNA: TGCGCCAGCAGCTGGGGACTGGCCACAGATACGCAGTATTTT. Amino acids: CASSWGLATDTQYF.

The table lists this clonotype with many counts. The chain links TRBV12-3 or TRBV12-4 to TRBJ2-1, with 8 bases that match TRBD1. The CDR3 contains 13 residues. Unmatched junction bases numbered 6, after V lost 7 bases and J lost 7 bases. The CDR3 protein is CASTQTGVNEQFF. CDR3 DNA sequence: TGTGCCAGCACCCAGACAGGGGTGAATGAGCAGTTCTTC.

This chain joins TRBV12-3 or TRBV12-4 and TRBJ2-5; D might be TRBD1 (5 bases). The ends were cut back, 4 bases at V and 4 bases at J, with 13 bases in the middle. The CDR3 has 14 amino acids. The CDR3 reads CASSSQHQGETQYF. The CDR3 DNA sequence: TGTGCCAGCAGTTCCCAACACCAGGGAGAGACCCAGTACTTC.

J is TRBJ2-6 and V is TRBV18; D possibly corresponds to TRBD1 (5 bases). Germline CDR1 is KGHSH and CDR2 is LQKENI. Trimming stripped 0 bases from V and 3 bases from J, with 9 bases between. The CDR3 is 16 amino acids. The DNA for the CDR3 is TGTGCCAGCTCACCACCGCCAGGGCATGGGGCCAACGTCCTGACTTTC. Its translation: CASSPPPGHGANVLTF.

The gene calls are TRBV18 and TRBJ1-2, with D uncertain. Trimming took off 5 bases at V and 2 bases at J, with 12 bases between the two ends. The CDR3 consists of 14 residues. Germline V gives CDR1 KGHSH, CDR2 LQKENI. The chain's CDR3 is CASSIPWVNYGYTF. In DNA form, the CDR3 reads TGTGCCAGCTCAATCCCTTGGGTGAACTATGGCTACACCTTC. The full variable domain, completed using reference TRBV18 and TRBJ1-2, is NAGVMQNPRHLVRRRGQEARLRCSPMKGHSHVYWYRQLPEEGLKFMVYLQKENIIDESGMPKERFSAEFPKEGPSILRIQQVVRGDSAAYFCASSIPWVNYGYTFGSGTRLTVV.